The text below deals with one TCR beta chain. Its antigen is currently unknown. The data stem from a study of T cell repertoires in cytomegalovirus infection. The wider study: As its CMV epitopes, the study selected recently identified HLA-C-restricted and well-studied HLA-B-restricted targets.

Germline assignment: CDR1 LNHDA and CDR2 SQIVND (reference sequence). The length of the CDR3 is 12 residues. TCRdb itself ran the reads through MiXCR, one entry per CDR3 protein. The sample lists 250,000 to 300,000 distinct CDR3 sequences, around 20% occurring once. The chain is built from TRBV19 and TRBJ1-1; a possible D gene is TRBD1 (6 bases). The clonotype originates from a human donor in good health (CMV status not recorded). Some clones in this sample may be carry-over from other donors' samples. Sample: cultured PBMCs, taken from culture after CMV antigen stimulation. The DNA of the CDR3 is TGTGTCGCCGGGGGGCGAAACACTGAAGCTTTCTTT. Its protein is CVAGGRNTEAFF.